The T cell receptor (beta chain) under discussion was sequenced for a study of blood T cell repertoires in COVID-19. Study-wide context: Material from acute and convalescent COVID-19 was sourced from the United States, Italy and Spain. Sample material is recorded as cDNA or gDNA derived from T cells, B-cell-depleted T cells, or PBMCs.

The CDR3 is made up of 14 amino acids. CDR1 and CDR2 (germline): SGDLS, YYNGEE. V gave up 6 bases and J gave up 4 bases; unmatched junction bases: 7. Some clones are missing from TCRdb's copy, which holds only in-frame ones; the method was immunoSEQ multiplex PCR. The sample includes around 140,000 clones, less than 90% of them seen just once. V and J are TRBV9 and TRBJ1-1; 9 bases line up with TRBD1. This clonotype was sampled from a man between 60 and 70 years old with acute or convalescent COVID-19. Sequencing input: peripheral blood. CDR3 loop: CASTLDRGFTEAFF. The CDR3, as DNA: TGTGCCAGCACCTTGGACAGGGGTTTCACTGAAGCTTTCTTT. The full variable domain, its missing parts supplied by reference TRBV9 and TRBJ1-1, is DSGVTQTPKHLITATGQRVTLRCSPRSGDLSVYWYQQSLDQGLQFLIQYYNGEERAKGNILERFSAQQFPDLHSELNLSSLELGDSALYFCASTLDRGFTEAFFGQGTRLTVV.